This T cell receptor (beta chain) is from a study of identical twins. The V and J ends lost 1 base and 4 bases respectively, with 4 bases between them. The CDR3 is 12 amino acids. Germline V lookup: CDR1 LGHNT, CDR2 FRNRAP. MiXCR, applied by TCRdb to the 5' RACE reads, yields one record per CDR3 protein. This sample yields some 690,000 distinct CDR3 sequences, of which approximately 22% are seen a single time; about 4.3% belongs to the top ten. In addition, the sample was reused for a study of T cells expressing NK-cell markers.

The chain uses TRBV12-5 and TRBJ1-1; D gene ambiguous. Input material: PBMCs. The sequence derives from a woman younger than 35 in good health. Here the CDR3 reads CASGLGGTEAFF. The CDR3, as DNA: TGTGCTAGTGGTTTGGGTGGCACTGAAGCTTTCTTT.